Listed below are T cell receptor beta chains from one sample, sequenced in a study of shared clonotypes between healthy human individuals. Repertoires were generated with immunoSEQ multiplex PCR, while TCRdb's copy carries only in-frame clones and drops some. The data hold about 2.4 million clones, with more than 80% observed a single time. Input material: naive CD4+ T cells sorted from blood. The receptors come from a man aged 18 to 30 in good health. The conserved cysteine and the conserved F or W are not part of the CDR3 here. Fields, in order: clone size, V gene, CDR3 protein. Only part of the rows carry a size: once, few, many, or a class if the clone is expanded.

once	TRBV6-5	ASRTGMGSYEQY
-	TRBV18	ASSPLLAAGSYNEQF
once	TRBV30	AWSPGTGRQPQH
-	TRBV9	ASSKGTSGNVYYNEQF
-	TRBV5-4	ASSGDSRDGYT
-	TRBV6-5	ASRDPGTGYGYT
-	TRBV5-4	ASSSRTSGRSYNEQF
-	TRBV19	ASSIRDGLFGEQY
-	TRBV18	ASSPLLAGGEDTQY
-	TRBV5-6	ASSVGRTTTNYGYT
once	TRBV2	ATKREEDTQY
-	TRBV11-2	ASSLDRLDEQF
-	TRBV19	ASSQSKVSGANVLT
-	TRBV6-5	ASSQLGGGIYEQY
-	TRBV6-1	ASIPVNYLYEQY
-	TRBV28	ASTLVEGKGSPLH
-	TRBV6-5	ASSWGLEETQY
-	TRBV11-1	ASSLWVGGAKDNEQF
-	TRBV19	ASTPDYSYNEQF
-	TRBV5-1	ASSSQGGHSNQPQH
-	TRBV18	ASSPSGANVLT
-	TRBV18	ASSPGTANTEAF
-	TRBV2	ASSARHPTNEKLF
few	TRBV28	AIKGGGRSQPQH
-	TRBV5-1	ASSLQGTGGNTQY
few	TRBV6-5	ASSYSKPANEKLF
-	TRBV19	ASRNRVGLSYEQY
-	TRBV19	ASSIDRRTGEITGELF
-	TRBV4-1	ASSQDLSAGGWKQPQH
-	TRBV29-1	SALPPGDEQF
-	TRBV15	ATGQGNGNTIY
-	TRBV5-4	ASRRDSLSSYEQY
-	TRBV28	ARPRELANTGELF
-	TRBV11-3	ASSQLHEQY
-	TRBV7-2	ASSLEGAEAF
-	TRBV19	ASLDGAGGKGANVLT
-	TRBV30	AWAGQGREKLF
-	TRBV7-2	ASTPSVGIGYT
-	TRBV11-2	ASSLQGAENEQF
-	TRBV7-3	ASSPSRGETQY
-	TRBV6-5	ASKSLSGAFYEQY
-	TRBV11-2	ASSSIRVNTEAF
-	TRBV7-8	ASSFGLTSGTQLDTQY
-	TRBV19	ASSIGQYNQPQH
-	TRBV10-3	AIPTAQY
-	TRBV6-4	ASSDTLSNQPQH
-	TRBV19	ASSIQISSYEQY
once	TRBV13	ASSLGGPYEQY
-	TRBV7-9	ASSLQGARYGYT
-	TRBV29-1	SVMGNTEVF
-	TRBV5-5	ASSLRSTSNQPQH
-	TRBV25-1	ASSGGRGSSYNSPLH
-	TRBV5-4	ASSLGLVGRGPPHPY
-	TRBV7-9	ASSLLGQAGTEAF
once	TRBV6-5	ASSYSTPMGGYT
-	TRBV5-1	VSSTTSSYNEQF
-	TRBV18	ASSPEGGVSSGYT
-	TRBV5-5	ASSWDRELNYGYT